This T cell receptor beta chain was obtained from a study of T cell changes during pregnancy in multiple sclerosis. This clone was counted a single time. Only in-frame clones appear in the TCRdb table, and some are missing; sequencing was by immunoSEQ multiplex PCR. This repertoire shows tens of thousands of clones, around 92% found once; its top ten account for approximately 0.6%. Trimming left V 1 base short and J 4 bases short, with 7 bases between. This CDR3 contains 13 residues. Germline loops: CDR1 LNHNV, CDR2 YYDKDF (reference sequence). J is TRBJ2-5 and V is TRBV15; D is unclear. The sequence was obtained from a female donor with multiple sclerosis, enrolled in a pregnancy study. This specimen consisted of CD4+ T cells from peripheral blood mononuclear cells, obtained after pregnancy. This CDR3 reads CATSRAGLETQYF. CDR3 DNA: TGTGCCACCAGCAGAGCAGGTTTAGAGACCCAGTACTTC.